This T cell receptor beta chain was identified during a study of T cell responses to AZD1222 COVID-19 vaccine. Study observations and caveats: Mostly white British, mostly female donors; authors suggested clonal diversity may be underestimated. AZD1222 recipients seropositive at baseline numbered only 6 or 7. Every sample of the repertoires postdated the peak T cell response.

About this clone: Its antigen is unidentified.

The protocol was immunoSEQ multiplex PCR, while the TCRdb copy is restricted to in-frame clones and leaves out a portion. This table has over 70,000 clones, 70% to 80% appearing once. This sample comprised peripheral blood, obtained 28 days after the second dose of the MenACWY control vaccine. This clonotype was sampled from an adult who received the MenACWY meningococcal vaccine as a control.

The CDR3 loop is CASSYRLSYEQFF. DNA of the CDR3: TGTGCCAGCAGTTATAGGCTCTCGTATGAGCAGTTCTTC. The chain is built from TRBV6-6 and TRBJ2-1; no clear D. The CDR3 is 13 amino acids. Between the trimmed V and J ends, which lost 3 bases and 8 bases, there was a span of 11 bases. CDR1 is MNHNY and CDR2 is SVGAGI in the germline V gene (reference sequence).